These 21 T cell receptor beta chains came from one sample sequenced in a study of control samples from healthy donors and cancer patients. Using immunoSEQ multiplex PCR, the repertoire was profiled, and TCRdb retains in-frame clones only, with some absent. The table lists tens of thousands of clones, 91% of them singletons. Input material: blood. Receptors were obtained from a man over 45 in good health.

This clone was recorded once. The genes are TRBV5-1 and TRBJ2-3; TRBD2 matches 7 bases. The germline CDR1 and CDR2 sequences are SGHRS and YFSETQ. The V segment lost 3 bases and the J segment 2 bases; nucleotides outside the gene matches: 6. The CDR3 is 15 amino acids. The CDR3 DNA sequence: TGCGCCAGCAGCTATCCTAGCGGACACACAGATACGCAGTATTTT. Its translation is CASSYPSGHTDTQYF.

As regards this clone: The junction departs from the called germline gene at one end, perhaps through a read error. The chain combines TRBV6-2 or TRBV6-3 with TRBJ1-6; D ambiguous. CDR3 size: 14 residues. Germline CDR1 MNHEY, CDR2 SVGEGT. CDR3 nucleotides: TGTGCCAGCACTTACAGAACCGAAGGCTCACCCCTCCACTTT. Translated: CASTYRTEGSPLHF.

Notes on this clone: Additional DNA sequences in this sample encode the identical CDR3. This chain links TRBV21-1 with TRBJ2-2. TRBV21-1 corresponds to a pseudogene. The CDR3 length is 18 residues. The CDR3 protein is CASSKCWGRGMGSGELFF. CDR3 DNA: TGTGCCAGCAGCAAGTGTTGGGGAAGAGGTATGGGTTCCGGGGAGCTGTTTTTT.

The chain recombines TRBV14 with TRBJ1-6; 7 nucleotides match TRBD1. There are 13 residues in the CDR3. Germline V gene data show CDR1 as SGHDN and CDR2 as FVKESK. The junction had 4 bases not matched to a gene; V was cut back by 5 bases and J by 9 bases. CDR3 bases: TGTGCCAGCAGCACAGGGGTATTTTCACCCCTCCACTTT. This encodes CASSTGVFSPLHF.

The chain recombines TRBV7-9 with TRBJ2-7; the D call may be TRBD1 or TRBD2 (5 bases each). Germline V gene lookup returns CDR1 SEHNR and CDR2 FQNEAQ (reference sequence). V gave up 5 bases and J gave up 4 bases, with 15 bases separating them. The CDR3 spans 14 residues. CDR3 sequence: CASSGGNGIYEQYF. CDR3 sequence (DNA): TGTGCCAGCAGCGGGGGAAATGGGATTTACGAGCAGTACTTC. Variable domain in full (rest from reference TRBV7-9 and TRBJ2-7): DTGVSQNPRHKITKRGQNVTFRCDPISEHNRLYWYRQTLGQGPEFLTYFQNEAQLEKSRLLSDRFSAERPKGSFSTLEIQRTEQGDSAMYLCASSGGNGIYEQYFGPGTRLTVT.

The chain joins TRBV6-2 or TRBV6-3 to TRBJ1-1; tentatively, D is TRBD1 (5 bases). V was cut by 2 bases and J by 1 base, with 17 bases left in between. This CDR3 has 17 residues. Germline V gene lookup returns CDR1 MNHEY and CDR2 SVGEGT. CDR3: CASSYRPFGQTNTEAFF. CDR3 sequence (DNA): TGTGCCAGCAGTTACCGACCGTTCGGACAAACGAACACTGAAGCTTTCTTT.

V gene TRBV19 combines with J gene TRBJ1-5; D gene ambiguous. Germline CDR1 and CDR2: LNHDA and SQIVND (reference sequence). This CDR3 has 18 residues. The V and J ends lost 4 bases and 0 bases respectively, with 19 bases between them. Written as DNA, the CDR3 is TGTGCCAGTAGTAGGTGGAGTCCGACTATCTATAGCAATCAGCCCCAGCATTTT. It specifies CASSRWSPTIYSNQPQHF.

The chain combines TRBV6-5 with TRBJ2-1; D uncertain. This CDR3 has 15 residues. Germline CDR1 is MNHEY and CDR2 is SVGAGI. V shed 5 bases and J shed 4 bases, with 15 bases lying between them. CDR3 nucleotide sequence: TGTGCCAGCAGTCCTGATGGGGTGGGGTACAATGAGCAGTTCTTC. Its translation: CASSPDGVGYNEQFF.

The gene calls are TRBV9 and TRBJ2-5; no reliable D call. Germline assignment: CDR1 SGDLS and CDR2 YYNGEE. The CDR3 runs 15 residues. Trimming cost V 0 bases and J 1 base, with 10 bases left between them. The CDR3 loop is CASSVVPALQETQYF. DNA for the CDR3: TGTGCCAGCAGCGTAGTTCCGGCGCTCCAAGAGACCCAGTACTTC.

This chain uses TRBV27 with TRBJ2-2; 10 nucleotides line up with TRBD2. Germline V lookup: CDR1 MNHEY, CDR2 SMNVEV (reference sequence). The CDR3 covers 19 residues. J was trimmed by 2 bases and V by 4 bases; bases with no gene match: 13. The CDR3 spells CASSSLPLAGVLNTGELFF. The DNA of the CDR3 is TGTGCCAGCAGTTCCCTCCCCCTAGCGGGGGTGTTAAACACCGGGGAGCTGTTTTTT.

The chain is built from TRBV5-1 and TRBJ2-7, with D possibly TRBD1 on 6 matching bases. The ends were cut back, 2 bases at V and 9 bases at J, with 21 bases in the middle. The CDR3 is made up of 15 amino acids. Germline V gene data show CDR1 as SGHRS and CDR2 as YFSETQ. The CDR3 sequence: CASSFGGHSRTAQYF. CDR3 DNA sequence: TGCGCCAGCAGCTTTGGGGGACACTCGAGGACGGCGCAGTACTTC.

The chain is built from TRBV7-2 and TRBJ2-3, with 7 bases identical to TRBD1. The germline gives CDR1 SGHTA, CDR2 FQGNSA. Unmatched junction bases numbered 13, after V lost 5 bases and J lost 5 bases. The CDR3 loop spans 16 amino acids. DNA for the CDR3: TGTGCCAGCAGCCCCATGGGACAGCGGATAAAAGATACGCAGTATTTT. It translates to CASSPMGQRIKDTQYF.

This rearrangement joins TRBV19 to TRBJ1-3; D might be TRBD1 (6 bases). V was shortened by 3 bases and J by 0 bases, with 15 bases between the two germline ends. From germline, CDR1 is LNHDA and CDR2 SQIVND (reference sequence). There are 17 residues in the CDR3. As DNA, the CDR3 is TGTGCCAGTAGTATGCGGACAGCATCTCCCTCTGGAAACACCATATATTTT. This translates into CASSMRTASPSGNTIYF.

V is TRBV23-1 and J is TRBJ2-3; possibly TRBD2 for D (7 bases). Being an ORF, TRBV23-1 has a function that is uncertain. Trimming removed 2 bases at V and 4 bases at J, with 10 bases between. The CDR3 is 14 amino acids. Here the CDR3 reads CASSQRGRADTQYF. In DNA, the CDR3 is TGCGCCAGCAGTCAAAGGGGGAGGGCAGATACGCAGTATTTT.

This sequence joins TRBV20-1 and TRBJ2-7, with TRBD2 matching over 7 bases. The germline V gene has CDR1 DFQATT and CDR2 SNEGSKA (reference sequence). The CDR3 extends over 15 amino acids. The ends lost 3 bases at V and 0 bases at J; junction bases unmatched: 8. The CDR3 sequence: CSASSPAGVSYEQYF. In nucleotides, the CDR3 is TGCAGTGCTAGTTCTCCGGCGGGGGTCTCCTACGAGCAGTACTTC.

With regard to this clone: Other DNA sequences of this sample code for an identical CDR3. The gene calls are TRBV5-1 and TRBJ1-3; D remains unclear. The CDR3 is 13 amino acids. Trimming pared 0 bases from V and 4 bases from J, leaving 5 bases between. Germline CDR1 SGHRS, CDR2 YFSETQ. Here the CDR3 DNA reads TGCGCCAGCAGCTTGGGGCAGGGAAACACCATATATTTT. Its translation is CASSLGQGNTIYF.

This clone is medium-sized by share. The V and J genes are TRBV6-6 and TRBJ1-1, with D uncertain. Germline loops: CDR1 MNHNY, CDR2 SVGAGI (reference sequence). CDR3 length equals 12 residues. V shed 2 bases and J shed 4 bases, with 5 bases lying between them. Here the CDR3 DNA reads TGTGCCAGCAGTTACGTCAGCACTGAAGCTTTCTTT. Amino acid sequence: CASSYVSTEAFF.

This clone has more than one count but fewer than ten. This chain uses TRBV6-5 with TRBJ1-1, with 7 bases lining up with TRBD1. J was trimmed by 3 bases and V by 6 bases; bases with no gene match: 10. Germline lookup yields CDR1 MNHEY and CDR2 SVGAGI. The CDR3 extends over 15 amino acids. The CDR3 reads CASSLGQRFDTEAFF. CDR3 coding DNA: TGTGCCAGCAGCCTGGGACAGCGATTCGACACTGAAGCTTTCTTT.

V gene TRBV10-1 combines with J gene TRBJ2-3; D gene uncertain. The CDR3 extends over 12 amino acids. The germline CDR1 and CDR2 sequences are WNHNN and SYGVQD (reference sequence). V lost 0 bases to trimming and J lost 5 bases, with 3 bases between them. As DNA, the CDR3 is TGCGCCAGCAGTGAGTCGTTAGATACGCAGTATTTT. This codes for CASSESLDTQYF.

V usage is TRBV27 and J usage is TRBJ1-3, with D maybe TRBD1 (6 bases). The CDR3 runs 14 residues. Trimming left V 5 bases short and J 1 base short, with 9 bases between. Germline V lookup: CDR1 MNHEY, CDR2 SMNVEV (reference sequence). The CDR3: CASSPQGSGNTIYF. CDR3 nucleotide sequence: TGTGCCAGCAGTCCACAGGGTTCTGGAAACACCATATATTTT.

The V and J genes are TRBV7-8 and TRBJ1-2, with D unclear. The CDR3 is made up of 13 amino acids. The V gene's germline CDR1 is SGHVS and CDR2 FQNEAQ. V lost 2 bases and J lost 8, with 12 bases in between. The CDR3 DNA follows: TGTGCCAGCAGCTTAAGGGCAGGCGGCGGCTACACCTTC. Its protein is CASSLRAGGGYTF.